This passage covers 21 T cell receptor beta chains from one sample sequenced in a study of shared clonotypes between healthy human individuals. Measured with immunoSEQ multiplex PCR; TCRdb has only the in-frame clones, and not every one. The table includes under 120,000 clones, just over 65% detected once. Sequenced input: memory CD8+ T cells sorted from blood. Subset specified: CD45RO+ cells pooled with CCR7-negative TemRA cells. The receptors were sampled from a woman in her 30s in good health.

This clone was found a few times. The same CDR3 arises from other DNA sequences in this sample as well. The chain combines TRBV5-6 with TRBJ2-7; 8 bases match TRBD1. The CDR3 length is 14 residues. Germline-derived CDR1 and CDR2 are SGHDT and YYEEEE. V was clipped by 3 bases and J by 4 bases; unmatched bases: 6. The CDR3 DNA reads as TGTGCCAGCAGCTCCGGGACAGGCGGGTACGAGCAGTACTTC. Protein product: CASSSGTGGYEQYF.

The chain is built from TRBV10-3 and TRBJ2-3, with 10 bases identical to TRBD2. J gave up 2 bases and V 10 bases, and 9 bases lay outside the gene matches. This CDR3 is 15 amino acids long. Germline V gene lookup returns CDR1 ENHRY and CDR2 SYGVKD. The CDR3 region is CATGGAGGYTDTQYF. In DNA form, the CDR3 reads TGTGCCACCGGTGGAGCGGGAGGGTACACAGATACGCAGTATTTT.

The rearrangement links TRBV28 to TRBJ2-1; 9 bases map to TRBD2. With V trimmed by 3 bases and J by 6 bases, 6 bases remained unmatched. The CDR3 loop spans 15 amino acids. Germline-derived CDR1 and CDR2 are MDHEN and SYDVKM. The CDR3 nucleotides are TGTGCCAGCAGTTTTATCGGACTAGCGAGCAATGAGCAGTTCTTC. Translating gives CASSFIGLASNEQFF.

This clone was observed a handful of times. The chain carries TRBV5-4 and TRBJ2-3, with 7 bases lining up with TRBD2. CDR1 is SGHNT and CDR2 is YYREEE in the germline V gene (reference sequence). V shed 4 bases and J 3 bases; nucleotides not matched to a gene: 17. The CDR3 extends over 18 amino acids. The CDR3 DNA follows: TGTGCCAGCAGCCTTGTGGGTCTAGCGGTGACATCGACAGATACGCAGTATTTT. The encoded protein is CASSLVGLAVTSTDTQYF.

The chain uses TRBV5-1 and TRBJ1-1; TRBD1 matches 8 bases. V trimming: 4 bases; J trimming: 4 bases; junction bases outside the gene matches: 9. The CDR3 runs 15 residues. Germline V lookup: CDR1 SGHRS, CDR2 YFSETQ. In DNA, the CDR3 is TGCGCCAGCAGCCCCCGCCAGGGGGCGCGCACTGAAGCTTTCTTT. The encoded protein is CASSPRQGARTEAFF.

V is TRBV28 and J is TRBJ2-7; 7 positions agree with TRBD1. The CDR3 is 16 amino acids. Per germline, CDR1 MDHEN and CDR2 SYDVKM. The junction had 9 bases not matched to a gene; V was cut back by 0 bases and J by 4 bases. The CDR3 DNA sequence: TGTGCCAGCAGTTTATGGGGGATGACAGGGTGGTACGAGCAGTACTTC. Amino acids: CASSLWGMTGWYEQYF.

This sequence joins TRBV5-1 and TRBJ2-4; possible D gene TRBD2, 5 bases. Trimming shortened V by 0 bases and J by 5 bases, and 12 bases separated the two germline ends. The CDR3 extends over 15 amino acids. CDR1 SGHRS and CDR2 YFSETQ come from the germline V gene. The CDR3 protein is CASSLDGMSENIQYF. The CDR3 DNA is TGCGCCAGCAGCTTGGACGGGATGTCGGAAAACATTCAGTACTTC.

The J gene is TRBJ1-5, the V gene TRBV6-5; D perhaps matches TRBD1 (5 bases). From germline, CDR1 is MNHEY and CDR2 SVGAGI. Trimming took 4 bases from V and 5 from J, leaving 12 bases between them. This CDR3 spans 14 amino acids. The CDR3 loop is CASSFSRGDQPQHF. In DNA, the CDR3 is TGTGCCAGCAGTTTTAGTAGAGGGGATCAGCCCCAGCATTTT.

A few counts support this clone. This chain connects TRBV6-1 to TRBJ1-2; 7 nucleotides agree with TRBD1. Trimming at V came to 1 base and at J to 4 bases, leaving 6 bases not matched to a gene. The CDR3 spans 15 residues. Germline lookup yields CDR1 MNHNS and CDR2 SASEGT. The CDR3 spells CASSEGRDSFYGYTF. The CDR3 nucleotides are TGTGCCAGCAGTGAAGGCCGGGACAGCTTCTATGGCTACACCTTC.

This clone has a handful of counts. The chain couples TRBV25-1 to TRBJ2-1; 8 bases are a match to TRBD1. Germline V gene sequence: CDR1 MGHDK, CDR2 SYGVNS. The CDR3 covers 16 residues. V shed 3 bases and J 2 bases; nucleotides not matched to a gene: 6. CDR3 sequence reads: CASSDRTGYPYNEQFF. The DNA for the CDR3 is TGTGCCAGCAGTGATAGGACAGGGTATCCCTACAATGAGCAGTTCTTC.

This clone was picked up a small number of times. V usage is TRBV7-6 and J usage is TRBJ2-1; D is possibly TRBD2 (7 bases). The CDR3 has 16 amino acids. The germline V and J ends were trimmed by 0 bases and 10 bases, with 19 bases remaining between them. Per the germline V gene, CDR1 is SGHVS and CDR2 is FNYEAQ. The chain's CDR3 is CASSLAVWEGQGEQFF. The CDR3, as DNA: TGTGCCAGCAGCTTAGCGGTCTGGGAGGGCCAGGGGGAGCAGTTCTTC.

This chain links TRBV30 with TRBJ1-4, with D unresolved. With 0 bases removed from V and 8 bases from J, the gap between germline ends came to 7 bases. The CDR3 has 12 amino acids. Germline V gene data show CDR1 as GTSNPN and CDR2 as SVGIG (reference sequence). Written as DNA, the CDR3 is TGTGCCTGGAGTGTTTCCGGGGAAAAACTGTTTTTT. Its protein is CAWSVSGEKLFF.

V gene TRBV15 combines with J gene TRBJ2-1, with D uncertain. Germline CDR1 is LNHNV and CDR2 is YYDKDF (reference sequence). This CDR3 region has 17 residues. Trimming took 2 bases from V and 4 from J, leaving 18 bases between them. CDR3 protein: CATSRKTWTENYNEQFF. The CDR3 coding sequence is TGTGCCACCAGCAGAAAAACATGGACGGAGAATTACAATGAGCAGTTCTTC.

The V call is TRBV1, the J call TRBJ2-7; the table assigns TRBD1, which was not confirmed against the DNA. TRBV1 is deemed a pseudogene. The CDR3 spans 14 residues. CDR3 DNA sequence: TGCACCAGCAGCCAAGGGCAGATGGCCGACGAGCAGTACTTC. Encoded protein: CTSSQGQMADEQYF.

On this clone: A single base separates this from a much larger clone, so it may be a read error. The identical CDR3 is also encoded by other nucleotide sequences in the sample. The chain is built from TRBV9 and TRBJ2-7, with D perhaps assigned TRBD1 or TRBD2 (5 bases each). The germline V and J ends were trimmed by 3 bases and 3 bases, with 7 bases remaining between them. Germline V CDR1 and CDR2: SGDLS, YYNGEE. The CDR3 is made up of 12 amino acids. The CDR3 DNA follows: TGTGCCAGCAGCGGGGACGGCTACGAGCAGTACTTC. Protein: CASSGDGYEQYF.

This clone was detected once. The chain links TRBV6-1 to TRBJ1-2, with D hard to call. Germline-derived CDR1 and CDR2 are MNHNS and SASEGT. CDR3 size: 12 residues. Trimming removed 2 bases from V and 8 bases from J, with 9 bases in between. CDR3 coding DNA: TGTGCCAGCAGTGAAAACCACGGGGGCTACACCTTC. This encodes CASSENHGGYTF.

Worth noting for this clone: A junction boundary mismatches the germline segment, possibly from a read error. V usage is TRBV9 and J usage is TRBJ2-3, with 10 bases matching TRBD2. Germline loops: CDR1 SGDLS, CDR2 YYNGEE. The CDR3 consists of 13 residues. CDR3 residues: CASSGRPGDTQYF. CDR3 sequence (DNA): TGTGCCAGTAGCGGGAGGCCCGGGGATACGCAGTATTTT.

This clone was found a few times. The chain recombines TRBV7-2 with TRBJ2-5, with D maybe TRBD1 (6 bases). V dropped 4 bases and J dropped 8 bases, with 23 bases sitting between them. CDR3 length: 16 amino acids. Per the germline V gene, CDR1 is SGHTA and CDR2 is FQGNSA. The CDR3 here is CASSSQQGTRPSTQYF. The DNA for the CDR3 is TGTGCCAGCAGCTCACAACAAGGGACACGGCCATCCACCCAGTACTTC.

The CDR3 region is CASSVDIGLYEQFF. CDR3 DNA: TGTGCCAGCAGCGTAGATATAGGGTTGTATGAGCAGTTCTTC. The chain uses TRBV9 and TRBJ2-1; no definite D call. The germline gives CDR1 SGDLS, CDR2 YYNGEE. V gave up 0 bases and J gave up 8 bases, with 12 bases separating them. This CDR3 is built from 14 residues.

The V gene is TRBV9, the J gene TRBJ1-1, with D maybe TRBD1 (6 bases). V shed 7 bases and J shed 4 bases, with 14 bases lying between them. This CDR3 has 13 amino acids. Germline loops: CDR1 SGDLS, CDR2 YYNGEE. Here the CDR3 DNA reads TGTGCCAGCTCACAGGGAATGAGCACTGAAGCTTTCTTT. Its protein product is CASSQGMSTEAFF.

This clone was detected many times. In DNA form, the CDR3 reads TGTGCCAGCAGCTTAGGGGATTATGGCTACACCTTC. Its translation is CASSLGDYGYTF. J is TRBJ1-2 and V is TRBV11-2; D gene uncertain. V gave up 1 base and J gave up 5 bases, with 5 bases separating them. CDR1 SGHAT and CDR2 FQNNGV come from the germline V gene. The CDR3 spans 12 residues.